This paragraph covers one T cell receptor (beta chain) sequence. Its target is not known. This specimen comes from a study of regulatory dendritic cells for organ transplantation. This table comes from immunoSEQ multiplex PCR, and its TCRdb copy is limited to in-frame clones, with some not included. The profile covers roughly 11,000 clones, with roughly nine tenths appearing a single time and about 0.4% taken by the ten largest. The CDR3 has 13 amino acids. Germline loops: CDR1 MNHEY, CDR2 SMNVEV (reference sequence). Trimming took 2 bases from V and 3 from J; bases not matched to a gene: 0. Allogeneic regulatory or mature dendritic cells were co-cultured for more than 4 days with CFSE-labeled sorted T cells at 1:10.

The chain recombines TRBV27 with TRBJ1-1; 7 bases are shared with TRBD1. This clonotype was sampled from a human donor in good health. The sequencing input was naive CD8+ T cells from blood cultured with dendritic cells. Subset given: CD45RA+ naive T cells. The CDR3 sequence is CASSLTGDTEAFF. DNA of the CDR3: TGTGCCAGCAGTTTAACAGGGGACACTGAAGCTTTCTTT.